This passage covers 12 T cell receptor beta chains from one sample sequenced in a study of OX40 agonist ivuxolimab in advanced cancers. The table came from immunoSEQ multiplex PCR; TCRdb's copy has only in-frame clones and leaves some out. The sample includes tens of thousands of clones, roughly 83% of them seen just once. This specimen was CD4+ or CD8+ T cells sorted from blood, taken in a trial of the OX40 agonist ivuxolimab. The source is an adult with an advanced solid tumor such as melanoma, head and neck, liver or kidney cancer.

The V and J genes are TRBV4-1 and TRBJ2-7; 9 positions match TRBD2. This CDR3 comprises 16 residues. Germline V gene sequence: CDR1 MGHRA, CDR2 YSYEKL. Trimming removed 4 bases from V and 4 bases from J; junction bases left unmatched: 11. The CDR3 spells CASSPHVGGGAYEQYF. In nucleotides, the CDR3 is TGCGCCAGCAGCCCCCATGTTGGCGGGGGGGCTTACGAGCAGTACTTC.

The sample holds a few counts of this clone. The rearrangement joins TRBV7-9 to TRBJ2-5; a possible D gene is TRBD1 (5 bases). The CDR3 covers 14 residues. Trimming removed 5 bases from V and 1 base from J, with 11 bases in between. The germline V gene encodes CDR1 SEHNR and CDR2 FQNEAQ (reference sequence). The CDR3 bases are TGTGCCAGCAGCCCCCGGACACCCCAAGAGACCCAGTACTTC. Encoded protein: CASSPRTPQETQYF.

The chain has TRBV11-1 and TRBJ2-1; D may correspond to TRBD1 or TRBD2 (5 bases each). The length of the CDR3 is 14 residues. The V gene lost 5 bases and the J gene lost 9 bases, with 17 bases spanning the gap. Germline V gene data show CDR1 as SGHAT and CDR2 as FQDESV (reference sequence). CDR3 bases: TGTGCCAGCAGCCCCCGGGACGCCTTAATTGAGCAGTTCTTC. Translated, it gives CASSPRDALIEQFF.

This rearrangement joins TRBV4-1 to TRBJ2-2; D tentatively reads TRBD1 or TRBD2 (5 bases each). Looked up from germline, CDR1 is MGHRA and CDR2 is YSYEKL. The length of the CDR3 is 17 residues. V was cut by 0 bases and J by 1 base, with 12 bases left in between. For the CDR3, the DNA is TGCGCCAGCAGCCAAGACCGGAGGACATTGAACACCGGGGAGCTGTTTTTT. It yields the protein CASSQDRRTLNTGELFF.

The V call is TRBV9, the J call TRBJ1-5, with no clear D. Between the trimmed V and J ends, which lost 0 bases and 4 bases, there was a span of 8 bases. Looked up from germline, CDR1 is SGDLS and CDR2 is YYNGEE. The CDR3 loop spans 14 amino acids. CDR3 in amino acids: CASSVAGENQPQHF. DNA for the CDR3: TGTGCCAGCAGCGTAGCCGGGGAGAATCAGCCCCAGCATTTT. Together with reference TRBV9 and TRBJ1-5, the CDR3 gives the full variable domain: DSGVTQTPKHLITATGQRVTLRCSPRSGDLSVYWYQQSLDQGLQFLIQYYNGEERAKGNILERFSAQQFPDLHSELNLSSLELGDSALYFCASSVAGENQPQHFGDGTRLSIL.

This clone was detected ten times or more. The gene calls are TRBV6-6 and TRBJ1-6, with a tentative D call TRBD1 (5 bases). Trimming removed 6 bases at V and 8 bases at J, with 11 bases between. The CDR3 totals 13 residues. Germline CDR1 reads MNHNY; CDR2 reads SVGAGI (reference sequence). The CDR3 bases are TGTGCCAGCAGCCTACAGGACCATTCACCCCTCCACTTT. It is translated as CASSLQDHSPLHF.

This chain uses TRBV9 with TRBJ2-7; the match to TRBD1 covers 9 bases. V shed 0 bases, J shed 2 bases, and the junction held 3 bases outside the gene matches. The CDR3 covers 15 residues. Germline V lookup: CDR1 SGDLS, CDR2 YYNGEE. The CDR3 bases are TGTGCCAGCAGCGTAGCCGGGACAGGGACCTACGAGCAGTACTTC. It is translated as CASSVAGTGTYEQYF.

This chain connects TRBV18 to TRBJ1-2; unclear D gene. The V end was cut by 3 bases, the J end by 2 bases, with 10 bases between. Germline assignment: CDR1 KGHSH and CDR2 LQKENI. CDR3 size: 14 residues. The CDR3: CASSPQDRNYGYTF. For the CDR3, the DNA is TGTGCCAGCTCACCGCAGGACCGAAACTATGGCTACACCTTC.

The genes are TRBV7-9 and TRBJ1-4; possibly TRBD1 for D (5 bases). Trimming removed 4 bases from V and 8 bases from J, with 17 bases in between. Germline lookup yields CDR1 SEHNR and CDR2 FQNEAQ (reference sequence). The CDR3 sequence is 15 residues long. CDR3 nucleotide sequence: TGTGCCAGCAGCTCGTACGGGGCTGCACCCGAAAAACTGTTTTTT. Amino acid sequence: CASSSYGAAPEKLFF. Filled out from reference TRBV7-9 and TRBJ1-4, the complete variable domain reads DTGVSQNPRHKITKRGQNVTFRCDPISEHNRLYWYRQTLGQGPEFLTYFQNEAQLEKSRLLSDRFSAERPKGSFSTLEIQRTEQGDSAMYLCASSSYGAAPEKLFFGSGTQLSVL.

The chain joins TRBV5-5 to TRBJ2-7; D is unresolved. The CDR3 contains 14 residues. CDR1 SGHKS and CDR2 YYEKEE come from the germline V gene (reference sequence). The V end lost 1 base, the J end lost 5 bases, and 13 bases lay between the germline ends. CDR3 residues: CASSLLGTADEQYF. DNA of the CDR3: TGTGCCAGCAGCTTGCTTGGCACAGCCGACGAGCAGTACTTC.

V is TRBV7-3 and J is TRBJ2-2; no clear D gene. The CDR3 contains 13 residues. The V gene's germline CDR1 is SGHTA and CDR2 FQGTGA. Trimming pared 5 bases from V and 2 bases from J, leaving 6 bases between. CDR3 sequence (DNA): TGTGCCAGCAGCCCTAGTAACACCGGGGAGCTGTTTTTT. This sequence encodes CASSPSNTGELFF.

The chain is built from TRBV15 and TRBJ2-7; 9 positions agree with TRBD1. This CDR3 is built from 14 residues. CDR1 and CDR2 from the germline V gene are LNHNV and YYDKDF (reference sequence). After removal of 4 bases from V and 6 bases from J, the junction contained 7 bases not matched to a gene. The chain's CDR3 is CATSTRDRVGEQYF. DNA for the CDR3: TGTGCCACCAGCACCCGGGACAGGGTGGGCGAGCAGTACTTC.